The source of this T cell receptor beta chain is a study of monozygotic twins with inflammatory bowel disease (dated by TCRdb to about 2019). A note on the overall study: A total of 28 monozygotic twin pairs were included in the full study, comprising nine German pairs (four IBD-concordant, five IBD-discordant) and 19 IBD-discordant Danish pairs. Disease-associated traits were sought mainly through comparisons between IBD patients and their genetically identical healthy co-twins within discordant pairs. Each individual had, on average, about 151 000 unique TCRalpha sequences and 181 000 unique TCRbeta sequences available for analysis. What the work shows at the level of the full study, not this receptor alone: The analysis was unable to tell apart different T cell subtypes. TCRbeta repertoire diversity, by inverse Simpson index, was decreased in IBD patients compared with their healthy co-twins. Because patients were on differing immunosuppressive treatments, the repertoires may have picked up extra background noise and inter-individual variability. Compared with healthy twins, IBD patients had fewer clonotypes in common with other individuals, a difference most pronounced in patients showing signs of disease activity. Repertoire similarity did not differ between concordant and discordant twins, possibly due to limited statistical power. The results gave no support for a single strong signal or clonotype linked to IBD.

A roughly 2.5 ml peripheral blood sample was drawn into PAXgene tubes per donor and stored at -80°C. Without T cell sorting, total RNA was isolated from whole blood using the PAXgene blood miRNA kit on an automated QIAcube. Peripheral blood from monozygotic twin pairs who were concordant or discordant for inflammatory bowel disease underwent deep TCRalpha and TCRbeta repertoire profiling using unique molecular barcoding. Smoking habits were recorded for all twin pairs, and each individual was classified as a current, former or never smoker. As encoded in the germline V gene (reference sequence), CDR1 is DFQATT while CDR2 is SNEGSKA. The CDR3 has 17 amino acids, counting the end cysteine and phenylalanine. There is no recorded DNA. Libraries were built with 5' RACE. For each TCR library, approximately 3.5 ug of total RNA was used. For each sample, cDNA synthesis was carried out in eight separate reactions using SMARTScribe reverse transcriptase. During cDNA synthesis, unique molecular identifiers containing a 6-nucleotide sample barcode were introduced by template switching. Amplification of TCRalpha and TCRbeta cDNA involved two nested PCRs of 16 and 9 cycles, and each PCR was followed by bead purification. Before amplification, the cDNA was treated with uracil DNA-glycosylase and purified using the QIAquick PCR purification kit. The second PCR added Illumina TruSeq-compatible adapters along with sample-specific barcodes. TapeStation and Qubit were used to check library quality and concentration, and about 5.2 ng of each library went into the pool. Sequencing of pooled libraries was carried out on an Illumina HiSeq2500 single-index Rapid Run using 2 x 100 bp reads and custom sequencing primers. On the study's bioinformatics: PCR and sequencing errors were corrected by UMI-based consensus assembly using MiGEC version 1.2.6. MiXCR version 2.1.1 was used for V(D)J alignment, clonotype assembly and CDR3 extraction. To normalise gene usage, clonotype sharing and MAIT/NKT TCR abundance, the top 1000, 10 000 and 20 000 clonotypes in each sample were analysed. After downsampling to 27 000 UMIs, diversity was calculated as the inverse Simpson index using the vegan R package. Paired Mann-Whitney U tests were applied to discordant twin pairs, with Benjamini-Hochberg correction for multiple testing. TCRdb reprocessed the reads, reporting each CDR3 protein sequence once and no DNA. The V and J calls reflect TCRdb's pipeline rather than the authors' work. This sample's table carries 40,000 to 45,000 distinct CDR3 sequences. The top ten clonotypes cover approximately 5.3% of the sample.

Notes on this clonotype: No cognate antigen has been identified for it.

The sequenced sample consisted of blood. The rearrangement joined TRBV20-1 to TRBJ1-6; the D gene TCRdb calls, TRBD1, cannot be checked with no DNA. This receptor was obtained from a human donor with ulcerative colitis or Crohn's disease, or a healthy co-twin of an affected twin (not recorded which). CDR3 sequence: CSARRARGAQENSPLHF.